Given below is one T cell receptor beta chain in context. No cognate antigen has been identified for it. Per-base qualities were not stored, and no clone one base away is much larger. This sample was included in a study of technical replicates of blood from a few donors (TCRdb year 2017). The library was generated by the immunoSEQ multiplex PCR assay. TCRdb stores this immuneACCESS table with in-frame sequences only. Part of the clones is absent; in the studies checked, under half of the shortfall reflects unresolved V genes, and no reason is known for the rest. This sample has roughly 80,000 clones in its table, and nearly 96% of those were observed once. The leading ten clones occupy approximately 0.39% of the sample. From the cysteine through the phenylalanine, the CDR3 covers 14 amino acids. This entry keeps only the CDR3 DNA: 42 bases, framed from base 1. CDR1 and CDR2 (SGHRS, YFSETQ) derive from the germline V gene. V gives up 0 bases and J gives up 5 bases, and the segment between their germline ends measures 12 bases.

This sequence was found in a human donor in good health. Sequencing used T cells isolated from PBMCs. This chain is built from TRBV5-1 and TRBJ2-7; TRBD1 is perhaps the D gene, given 5 matching bases. The CDR3 protein: CASSLERQGHEQYF. The DNA is TGCGCCAGCAGCTTGGAAAGGCAGGGCCACGAGCAGTACTTC.